This TCR beta chain was sequenced in a study of T cell changes during pregnancy in multiple sclerosis (dated by TCRdb to the late 2010s). Background on the whole study: Changes in the T cell repertoire over the course of pregnancy were examined in this study in women with multiple sclerosis.

CDR1 is given as SQVTM and CDR2 as ANQGSEA, both from the germline V gene. The CDR3 covers 14 residues, taking in both the cysteine and the phenylalanine. The entry retains the CDR3 DNA only, 42 bases that are in frame from base 1. V lost 4 bases and J lost 1 base; the stretch between them is 12 bases long. This clone was observed a single time. Its antigen target is currently unknown. Per-base qualities were not stored, and no clone one base away is much larger. Receptor libraries were prepared by the immunoSEQ multiplex PCR assay. Not all clones reach the TCRdb copy of this immuneACCESS table, which keeps in-frame sequences only. Checked studies attribute under half of the gap to unresolved V genes and leave the rest unexplained. The sample profile shows over 35,000 clones; 85% to 95% of them were found once. The biggest ten clones account for about 7.6% of the sample.

This chain joins TRBV29-1 to TRBJ2-3; the D segment could be TRBD1, given 5 matching bases. The sequenced sample was CD8+ T cells from peripheral blood mononuclear cells, obtained in the third trimester of pregnancy. The clonotype was recovered from a female donor with multiple sclerosis, enrolled in a pregnancy study. The CDR3 sequence is CSVGQGRGTDTQYF. The nucleotides are TGCAGCGTTGGCCAGGGCCGGGGCACAGATACGCAGTATTTT.